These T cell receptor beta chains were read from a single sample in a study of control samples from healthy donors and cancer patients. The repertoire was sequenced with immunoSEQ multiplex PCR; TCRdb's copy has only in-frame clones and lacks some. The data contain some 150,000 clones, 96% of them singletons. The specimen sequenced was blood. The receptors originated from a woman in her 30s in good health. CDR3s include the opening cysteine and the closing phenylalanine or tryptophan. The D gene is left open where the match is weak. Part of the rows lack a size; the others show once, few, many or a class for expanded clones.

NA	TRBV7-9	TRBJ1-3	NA	TGTGCCAGCAGCTCCGGGCTGTCAGGAAGCACCATATATTTT	CASSSGLSGSTIYF
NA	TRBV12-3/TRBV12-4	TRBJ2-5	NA	TGTGCCAGCAGTTTCTTTAGGGCAGAGACCCAGTACTTC	CASSFFRAETQYF
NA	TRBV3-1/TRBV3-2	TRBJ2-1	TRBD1	TGTGCCAGCAGCCCGGGGTGGACAGGCTCCCACTACAATGAGCAGTTCTTC	CASSPGWTGSHYNEQFF
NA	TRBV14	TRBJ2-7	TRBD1	TGTGCCAGCAGCCACCAAACAGGGGGCCGGCAGTACTTC	CASSHQTGGRQYF
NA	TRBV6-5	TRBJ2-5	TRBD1	TGTGCCAGCAGTTACCCGACAGGGATCCAAGAGACCCAGTACTTC	CASSYPTGIQETQYF
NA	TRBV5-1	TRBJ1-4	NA	TGCGCCAGCAGCTTCGACAGTTATAATGAAAAACTGTTTTTT	CASSFDSYNEKLFF
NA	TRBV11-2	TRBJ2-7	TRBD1	TGTGCCAGCAGCTTACGCCTAGGGACAGGGATATACGAGCAGTACTTC	CASSLRLGTGIYEQYF
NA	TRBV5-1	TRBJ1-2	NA	TGCGCCAGCAGCTTGGCCGTTGGGTATGGCTACACCTTC	CASSLAVGYGYTF
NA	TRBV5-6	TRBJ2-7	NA	TGTGCCAGCAGCTCTACAGGGTTTATCGAGCAGTACTTC	CASSSTGFIEQYF
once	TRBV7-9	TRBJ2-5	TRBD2	TGTGCCAGCAGCCCGGGGCTAGCGGGAGGTTCGGAGACCCAGTACTTC	CASSPGLAGGSETQYF
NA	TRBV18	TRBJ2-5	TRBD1	TGTGCCAGCTCACCTGGGACAGTAGAGACCCAGTACTTC	CASSPGTVETQYF
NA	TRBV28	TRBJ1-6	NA	TGTGCCAGCAGTTTAGAGGTGTCGGGTAATTCACCCCTCCACTTT	CASSLEVSGNSPLHF
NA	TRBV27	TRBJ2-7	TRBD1	TGTGCCAGCAGAAAAACAGGGGTTATCGAGCAGTACTTC	CASRKTGVIEQYF
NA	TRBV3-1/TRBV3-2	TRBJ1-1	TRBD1	TGTGCCAGCAGCCAAGAACGGACAGGAGGAGCTTTCTTT	CASSQERTGGAFF
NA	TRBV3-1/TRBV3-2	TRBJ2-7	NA	TGTGCCAGCAGCCTTGGGGTAGTCTTGGGCGAGCAGTACTTC	CASSLGVVLGEQYF
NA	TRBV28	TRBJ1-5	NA	TGTGCCAGCACCCGGCTAGGGGGGGCAAATAGCAATCAGCCCCAGCATTTT	CASTRLGGANSNQPQHF
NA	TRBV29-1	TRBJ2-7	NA	TGCAGCGTCCTGACGGGGTACGAGCAGTACTTC	CSVLTGYEQYF